This TCR beta chain was sequenced during a study of blood T cells in healthy people across ages. With a J-beta primer mix and a sample-barcoded 5' primer, a second PCR ran 7 to 11 cycles. TCRdb itself ran the 5' RACE reads through MiXCR, one entry per CDR3 protein. The sample has 1,500,000 or so distinct CDR3 sequences, around 59% seen once; the top ten hold 6.5% to 8.5%. Trimming removed 1 base from V and 5 bases from J, with 17 bases in between. CDR3 length: 16 amino acids. Germline CDR1 LGHNA, CDR2 YNFKEQ. This clonotype appeared a single time. This chain connects TRBV4-2 to TRBJ1-1; perhaps TRBD1 as D (6 bases). Sequencing was performed on blood. The receptor was derived from a young man in good health. The CDR3 is CASSQARGGRETEAFF. CDR3 DNA: TGTGCCAGCAGCCAAGCGCGGGGGGGCCGGGAGACTGAAGCTTTCTTT.